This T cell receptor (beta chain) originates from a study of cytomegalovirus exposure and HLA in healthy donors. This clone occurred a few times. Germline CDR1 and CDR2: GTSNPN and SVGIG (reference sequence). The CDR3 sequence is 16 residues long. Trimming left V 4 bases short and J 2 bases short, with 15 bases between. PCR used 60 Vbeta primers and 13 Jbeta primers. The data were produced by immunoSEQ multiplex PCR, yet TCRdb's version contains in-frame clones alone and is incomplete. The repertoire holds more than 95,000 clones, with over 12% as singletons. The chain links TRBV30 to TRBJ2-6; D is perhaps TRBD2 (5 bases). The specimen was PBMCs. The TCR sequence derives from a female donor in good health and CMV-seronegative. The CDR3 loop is CAWKEVGIAGANVLTF. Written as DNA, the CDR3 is TGTGCCTGGAAGGAGGTGGGGATCGCTGGGGCCAACGTCCTGACTTTC.